This is a list of T cell receptor beta chains from one sample in a study of T cell responses to AZD1222 COVID-19 vaccine. Data came from immunoSEQ multiplex PCR; TCRdb stores just in-frame clones and leaves some out. The profile covers about 120,000 clones, with roughly 84% appearing a single time and around 1.2% taken by the ten largest. Source: peripheral blood, taken on day 0 of AZD1222 vaccination. These receptor sequences come from an adult in good health. Both conserved end residues are part of each CDR3. Each record gives: V gene, CDR3 length, clone size, D gene, J gene, CDR3 DNA, CDR3 protein. D genes are given only for firm matches. Rows may omit the clone size; those that give it use once, few, many or a size class.

V: TRBV4-2; length: 15; size: .; D: .; J: TRBJ2-2; DNA: TGTGCCAGCAGCCAAGTGATAACATTCTCCGGGGAGCTGTTTTTT; CDR3: CASSQVITFSGELFF
V: TRBV27; length: 16; size: .; D: .; J: TRBJ2-1; DNA: TGTGCCAGCACCCAGGGGCACCGGATGAAATACAATGAGCAGTTCTTC; CDR3: CASTQGHRMKYNEQFF
V: TRBV12-3/TRBV12-4; length: 12; size: .; D: .; J: TRBJ2-2; DNA: TGTGCTACCAGGGTGTGGACCGGGGAGCTGTTTTTT; CDR3: CATRVWTGELFF
V: TRBV5-1; length: 15; size: .; D: TRBD1; J: TRBJ1-1; DNA: TGCGCCAGCAGCCTAAACACAGGGGTGGATACTGAAGCTTTCTTT; CDR3: CASSLNTGVDTEAFF
V: TRBV7-6; length: 13; size: .; D: .; J: TRBJ1-2; DNA: TGTGCCAGCAGCCCCCTCGCTGAAGGGGGCTACACCTTC; CDR3: CASSPLAEGGYTF
V: TRBV18; length: 13; size: .; D: .; J: TRBJ2-7; DNA: TGTGCCAGCTCACCGGGAGGGGGATACGAGCAGTACTTC; CDR3: CASSPGGGYEQYF
V: TRBV7-9; length: 16; size: .; D: .; J: TRBJ2-3; DNA: TGTGCCAGCAGCTTTACTGGCGGGGGCAGGGGAGATACGCAGTATTTT; CDR3: CASSFTGGGRGDTQYF
V: TRBV4-2; length: 15; size: .; D: .; J: TRBJ2-3; DNA: TGTGCCAGCAGCTCCGCGTCAGGGGGGCCAGATACGCAGTATTTT; CDR3: CASSSASGGPDTQYF
V: TRBV7-9; length: 16; size: .; D: .; J: TRBJ2-2; DNA: TGTGCCAGCAGTTGGGTCGGCGGAATGAACACCGGGGAGCTGTTTTTT; CDR3: CASSWVGGMNTGELFF
V: TRBV7-8; length: 16; size: .; D: .; J: TRBJ2-3; DNA: TGTGCCAGCAGCTTAGGGGTCGTCAGGGGCACAGATACGCAGTATTTT; CDR3: CASSLGVVRGTDTQYF
V: TRBV11-2; length: 16; size: .; D: .; J: TRBJ2-6; DNA: TGTGCCAGCAGCTTAGGTTATTTCTCTGGGGCCAACGTCCTGACTTTC; CDR3: CASSLGYFSGANVLTF
V: TRBV7-2; length: 13; size: .; D: .; J: TRBJ2-7; DNA: TGTGCCAGCAGCTTAAGCAGCCTCTACGAGCAGTACTTC; CDR3: CASSLSSLYEQYF
V: TRBV4-2; length: 15; size: .; D: .; J: TRBJ2-7; DNA: TGTGCCAGCAGCCAAGGGACAGCCATCACCTACGAGCAGTACTTC; CDR3: CASSQGTAITYEQYF
V: TRBV19; length: 14; size: .; D: TRBD1; J: TRBJ1-1; DNA: TGTGCCAGTAGTTTCAGACAGGGGGCGCCTGAAGCTTTCTTT; CDR3: CASSFRQGAPEAFF
V: TRBV10-3; length: 17; size: .; D: TRBD1; J: TRBJ1-2; DNA: TGCGGGAAATTGACGAGGGGGCCGCTCTCCTCCGGCCATGGCTACACCTTC; CDR3: CGKLTRGPLSSGHGYTF
V: TRBV7-9; length: 11; size: .; D: .; J: TRBJ1-1; DNA: TGTGCCAGCAGCCAAGGGGTTGAAGCTTTCTTT; CDR3: CASSQGVEAFF
V: TRBV18; length: 14; size: .; D: .; J: TRBJ1-6; DNA: TGTGCCAGCTCACCTAACCAGAATAATTCACCCCTCCACTTT; CDR3: CASSPNQNNSPLHF
V: TRBV12-3/TRBV12-4; length: 12; size: .; D: .; J: TRBJ1-2; DNA: TGTGCCAGCAGTCTCTTCAACTATGGCTACACCTTC; CDR3: CASSLFNYGYTF
V: TRBV12-3/TRBV12-4; length: 11; size: .; D: .; J: TRBJ2-1; DNA: TGTGCCAGCAGCCCCCGCGATGAGCAGTTCTTC; CDR3: CASSPRDEQFF
V: TRBV6-5; length: 15; size: .; D: .; J: TRBJ1-5; DNA: TGTGCCAGCAGAAGTCGCAGGGAGAGCAATCAGCCCCAGCATTTT; CDR3: CASRSRRESNQPQHF
V: TRBV7-9; length: 17; size: .; D: TRBD2; J: TRBJ2-1; DNA: TGTGCCAGCAGCCTTACCACGTTAGCGGGGGGGCGAAATGAGCAGTTCTTC; CDR3: CASSLTTLAGGRNEQFF
V: TRBV7-2; length: 15; size: .; D: .; J: TRBJ2-1; DNA: TGTGCCAGCAGCTTCTATGGGAGCTCCTACAATGAGCAGTTCTTC; CDR3: CASSFYGSSYNEQFF
V: TRBV29-1; length: 13; size: few; D: .; J: TRBJ1-1; DNA: TGCAGCGGAGGACCGGGGATGAACACTGAAGCTTTCTTT; CDR3: CSGGPGMNTEAFF
V: TRBV6-2/TRBV6-3; length: 14; size: few; D: .; J: TRBJ1-1; DNA: TGTGCCAGCAGTTTTCCTCAGGGTGCGTCTGAAGCTTTCTTT; CDR3: CASSFPQGASEAFF
V: TRBV6-5; length: 12; size: .; D: .; J: TRBJ1-5; DNA: TGTGCCAGCAGGCAGGGCAATCAGCCCCAGCATTTT; CDR3: CASRQGNQPQHF
V: TRBV6-5; length: 11; size: .; D: .; J: TRBJ1-2; DNA: TGTGCCACCTCGGGGGGGGATGGCTACACCTTC; CDR3: CATSGGDGYTF
V: TRBV6-5; length: 13; size: .; D: TRBD1; J: TRBJ2-7; DNA: TGTGCCAGCAGGAACAGGGGGCTCTACGAGCAGTACTTC; CDR3: CASRNRGLYEQYF
V: TRBV5-1; length: 16; size: .; D: .; J: TRBJ2-5; DNA: TGCGCCAGCAGCCCGGGAACCGGGCCAGGGAGGGAGACCCAGTACTTC; CDR3: CASSPGTGPGRETQYF
V: TRBV13; length: 16; size: .; D: .; J: TRBJ1-2; DNA: TGTGCCAGCAGTCCGCCTACAGGCCTCCCGAACTATGGCTACACCTTC; CDR3: CASSPPTGLPNYGYTF
V: TRBV18; length: 15; size: .; D: .; J: TRBJ1-5; DNA: TGTGCCAGCTCAAGCTCACAGGCAGATAATCAGCCCCAGCATTTT; CDR3: CASSSSQADNQPQHF
V: TRBV11-2; length: 18; size: .; D: TRBD2; J: TRBJ2-5; DNA: TGTGCCAGCAGCTTAGATCTAGCGGGGGGTCTAGATCAAGAGACCCAGTACTTC; CDR3: CASSLDLAGGLDQETQYF
V: TRBV7-2; length: 13; size: .; D: .; J: TRBJ2-2; DNA: TGTGCCAGCACCGTGGGGGTCACCGGGGAGCTGTTTTTT; CDR3: CASTVGVTGELFF
V: TRBV3-1/TRBV3-2; length: 15; size: .; D: TRBD1; J: TRBJ1-2; DNA: TGTGCCAGCAGCCAAGAGGTCCAGGGGGTCTATGGCTACACCTTC; CDR3: CASSQEVQGVYGYTF
V: TRBV21-1; length: 14; size: .; D: .; J: TRBJ2-2; DNA: TGTGCTAAAACCCCGGGACTAAACACCGGGGAGCTGTTTTTT; CDR3: CAKTPGLNTGELFF
V: TRBV19; length: 14; size: .; D: .; J: TRBJ2-2; DNA: TGTGCCTCTAGTGTGCAGGGCAACACCGGGGAGCTGTTTTTT; CDR3: CASSVQGNTGELFF
V: TRBV7-9; length: 14; size: .; D: .; J: TRBJ2-7; DNA: TGTGCCAGCAGCTTAGCCGCTAGGAGCTACGAGCAGTACTTC; CDR3: CASSLAARSYEQYF
V: TRBV5-1; length: 15; size: .; D: .; J: TRBJ1-1; DNA: TGCGCCAGCAGCCCCCAGACAGACAGAGGCACTGAAGCTTTCTTT; CDR3: CASSPQTDRGTEAFF
V: TRBV18; length: 16; size: .; D: TRBD1; J: TRBJ1-1; DNA: TGTGCCAGCTCACCAGGGACAGATCCCCGGGGGGCTGAAGCTTTCTTT; CDR3: CASSPGTDPRGAEAFF
V: TRBV25-1; length: 13; size: .; D: .; J: TRBJ1-6; DNA: TGTGCCAGCAGTGCGGGGGATCATTCACCCCTCCACTTT; CDR3: CASSAGDHSPLHF
V: TRBV2; length: 13; size: .; D: .; J: TRBJ1-6; DNA: TGTGCCAGCGAGCTAGGGATGGGTTCACCCCTCCACTTT; CDR3: CASELGMGSPLHF
V: TRBV12-3/TRBV12-4; length: 12; size: .; D: .; J: TRBJ2-5; DNA: TGTGCCAGCAGTCTGGAGGGGCTTACCCAGTACTTC; CDR3: CASSLEGLTQYF
V: TRBV19; length: 13; size: .; D: .; J: TRBJ1-2; DNA: TGTGCCAGTAGTATGATCGGTCCCTATGGCTACACCTTC; CDR3: CASSMIGPYGYTF
V: TRBV9; length: 15; size: .; D: .; J: TRBJ1-3; DNA: TGTGCCAGCAGCCCCCTCTCGGGCAGGGATGACACCATATATTTT; CDR3: CASSPLSGRDDTIYF
V: TRBV9; length: 15; size: .; D: TRBD1; J: TRBJ2-3; DNA: TGTGCCAGCAGCGGGGGACAGGTACACGCGGATACGCAGTATTTT; CDR3: CASSGGQVHADTQYF
V: TRBV7-2; length: 14; size: .; D: TRBD1; J: TRBJ1-2; DNA: TGTGCCAGCAGCGCCAATGGACAGGGGAGGTTCTACACCTTC; CDR3: CASSANGQGRFYTF